The entry below describes one TCR beta chain. Its antigen remains unknown. This record belongs to a study of Ad26.COV2.S vaccination and SARS-CoV-2 variants. In the study overall: Administration of Ad26.COV2.S was intramuscular, either once or twice 56 days apart. General observations from the study: Reported findings describe substantial breadth in spike-specific CD8+ and CD4+ T cell responses following vaccination. People who got the vaccine had more spike-specific TCR breadth than people who got placebo. Responses of T cells in total may have been underestimated by the TCR breadth and depth analyses.

Here immunoSEQ multiplex PCR was the method, and the copy in TCRdb shows in-frame clones only, minus some. Among about 350,000 clones listed, 85% to 90% were seen once. The treatment here: about 20 received Ad26.COV2.S at low or high dose, single or two shots; several received placebo; per-sample allocation not given. Sampling happened 63 days after the first vaccine or placebo injection. Germline-derived CDR1 and CDR2 are SQVTM and ANQGSEA. V gave up 4 bases and J gave up 0 bases, with 9 bases separating them. CDR3 length: 13 amino acids. This sequence joins TRBV29-1 and TRBJ1-1; tentative D call: TRBD1 (6 bases). The sample in question was peripheral blood, obtained in a trial of Ad26.COV2.S vaccine versus placebo. This receptor was obtained from a person between 18 and 65 years old who received the Ad26.COV2.S COVID-19 vaccine or a placebo. For the CDR3, the DNA is TGCAGCGTTGTTAAGGGGGTGAACACTGAAGCTTTCTTT. Encoded protein: CSVVKGVNTEAFF.